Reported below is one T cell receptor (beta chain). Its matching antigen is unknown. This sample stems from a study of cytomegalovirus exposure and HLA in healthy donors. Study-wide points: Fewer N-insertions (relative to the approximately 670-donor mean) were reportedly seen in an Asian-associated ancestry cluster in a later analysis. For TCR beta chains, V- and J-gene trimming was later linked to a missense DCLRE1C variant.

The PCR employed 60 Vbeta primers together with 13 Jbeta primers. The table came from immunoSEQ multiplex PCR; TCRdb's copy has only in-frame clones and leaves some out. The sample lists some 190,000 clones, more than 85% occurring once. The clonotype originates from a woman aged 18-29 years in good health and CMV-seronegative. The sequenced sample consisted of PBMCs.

The CDR3 loop reads CASSLDLFSGGATPTDTQYF. CDR3 coding DNA: TGTGCCAGCAGCTTAGATCTCTTTAGCGGGGGGGCGACCCCCACAGATACGCAGTATTTT. V gene TRBV11-3 combines with J gene TRBJ2-3; TRBD2 matches at 11 bases. Germline assignment: CDR1 SGHNT and CDR2 YENEEA. The J segment lost 2 bases and the V segment lost 0 bases, leaving 13 bases of the junction unmatched. This CDR3 is built from 20 residues.